The clone carrying this TCR beta chain was counted a few times. In germline, CDR1 is KGHSH, CDR2 LQKENI. The CDR3 is 16 residues long. Between the trimmed V and J ends, which lost 2 bases and 4 bases, there was a span of 15 bases. These data come from a study of blood T cell repertoires in COVID-19. Study summary: PBMCs, B-cell-depleted T cells, or T cells provided the cDNA or gDNA that made up the material.

TCRdb's table, derived via immunoSEQ multiplex PCR, lists solely in-frame clones and lacks some. The sample includes roughly 190,000 clones, about four fifths of them seen just once. This TCR came from a man aged 60 to 69 with acute or convalescent COVID-19. The chain uses TRBV18 and TRBJ1-3; possibly TRBD1 for D (5 bases). Source material: peripheral blood. CDR3 DNA sequence: TGTGCCAGCTCACCAACAGGCACCTCGGAGGGAAACACCATATATTTT. Residues: CASSPTGTSEGNTIYF.